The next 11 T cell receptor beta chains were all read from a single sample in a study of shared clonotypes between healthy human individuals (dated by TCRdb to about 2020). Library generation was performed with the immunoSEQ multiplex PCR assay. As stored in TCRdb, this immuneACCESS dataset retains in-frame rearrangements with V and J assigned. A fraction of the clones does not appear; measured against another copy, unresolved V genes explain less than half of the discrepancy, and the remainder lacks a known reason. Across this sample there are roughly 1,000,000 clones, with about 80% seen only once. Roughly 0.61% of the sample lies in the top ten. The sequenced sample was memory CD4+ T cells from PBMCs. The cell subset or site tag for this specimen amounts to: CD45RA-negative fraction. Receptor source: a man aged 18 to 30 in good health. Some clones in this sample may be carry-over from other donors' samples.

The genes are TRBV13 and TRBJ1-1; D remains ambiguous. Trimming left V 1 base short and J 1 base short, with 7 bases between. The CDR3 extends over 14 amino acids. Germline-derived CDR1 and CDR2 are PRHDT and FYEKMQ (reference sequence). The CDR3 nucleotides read TGTGCCAGCAGCTTAGACGGAGGGAACACTGAAGCTTTCTTT. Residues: CASSLDGGNTEAFF.

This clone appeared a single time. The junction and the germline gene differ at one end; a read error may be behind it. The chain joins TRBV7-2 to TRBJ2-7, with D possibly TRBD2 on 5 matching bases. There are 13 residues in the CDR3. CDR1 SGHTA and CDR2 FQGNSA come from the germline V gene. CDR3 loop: CASSRGYSSEQYF. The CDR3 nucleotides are TGTGCCAGCAGCCGAGGGTACTCCTCCGAGCAGTACTTC.

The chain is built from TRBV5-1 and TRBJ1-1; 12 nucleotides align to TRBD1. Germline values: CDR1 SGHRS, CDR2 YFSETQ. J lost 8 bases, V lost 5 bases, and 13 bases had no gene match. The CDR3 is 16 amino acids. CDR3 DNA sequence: TGCGCCAGCAGATCGGGACAGGGGGCCGATTTAAGAGAAGCTTTCTTT. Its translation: CASRSGQGADLREAFF.

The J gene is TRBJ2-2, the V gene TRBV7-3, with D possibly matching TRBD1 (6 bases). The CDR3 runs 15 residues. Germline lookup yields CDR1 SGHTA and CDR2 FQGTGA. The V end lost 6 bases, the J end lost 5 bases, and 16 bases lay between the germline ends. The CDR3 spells CASRPGQTWTGELFF. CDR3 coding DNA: TGTGCCAGCAGGCCCGGACAGACTTGGACCGGGGAGCTGTTTTTT.

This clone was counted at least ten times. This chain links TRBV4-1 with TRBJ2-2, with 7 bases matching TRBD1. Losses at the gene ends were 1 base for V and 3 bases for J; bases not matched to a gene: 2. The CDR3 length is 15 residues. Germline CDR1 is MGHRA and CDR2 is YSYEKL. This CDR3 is CASSQVDRDTGELFF. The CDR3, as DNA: TGCGCCAGCAGCCAAGTCGACAGGGACACCGGGGAGCTGTTTTTT.

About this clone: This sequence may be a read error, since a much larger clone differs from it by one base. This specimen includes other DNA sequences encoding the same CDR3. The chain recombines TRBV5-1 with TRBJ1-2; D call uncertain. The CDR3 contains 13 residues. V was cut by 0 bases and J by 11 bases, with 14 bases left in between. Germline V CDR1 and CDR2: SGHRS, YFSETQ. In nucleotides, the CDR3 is TGCGCCAGCAGCTTGGGGTCAGAGGAGGGTTACACCTTC. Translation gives CASSLGSEEGYTF.

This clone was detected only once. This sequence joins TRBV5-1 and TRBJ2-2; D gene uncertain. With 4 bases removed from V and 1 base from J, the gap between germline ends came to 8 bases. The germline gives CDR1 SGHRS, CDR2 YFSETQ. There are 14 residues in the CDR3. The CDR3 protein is CASSQHKNTGELFF. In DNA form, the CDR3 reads TGCGCCAGCAGCCAACACAAGAACACCGGGGAGCTGTTTTTT.

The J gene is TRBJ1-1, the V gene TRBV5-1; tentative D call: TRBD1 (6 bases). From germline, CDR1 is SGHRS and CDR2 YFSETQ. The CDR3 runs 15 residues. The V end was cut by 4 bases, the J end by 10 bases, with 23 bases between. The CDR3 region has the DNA TGCGCCAGCAGCGGAATACAGGGTGGGTTTACGGGAGCTTTCTTT. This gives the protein CASSGIQGGFTGAFF.

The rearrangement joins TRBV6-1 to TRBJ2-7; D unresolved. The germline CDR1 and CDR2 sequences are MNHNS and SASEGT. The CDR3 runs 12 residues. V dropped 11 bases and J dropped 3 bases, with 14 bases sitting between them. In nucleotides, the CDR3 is TGTGCCTCCCAGAGGTCAATCTACGAGCAGTACTTC. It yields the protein CASQRSIYEQYF.

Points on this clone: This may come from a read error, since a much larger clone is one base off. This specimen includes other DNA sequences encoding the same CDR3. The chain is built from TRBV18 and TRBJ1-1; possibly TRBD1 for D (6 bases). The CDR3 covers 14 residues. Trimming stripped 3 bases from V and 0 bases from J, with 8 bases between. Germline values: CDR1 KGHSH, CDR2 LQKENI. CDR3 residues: CASSPDRVNTEAFF. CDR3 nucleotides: TGTGCCAGCTCACCGGACAGAGTGAACACTGAAGCTTTCTTT.

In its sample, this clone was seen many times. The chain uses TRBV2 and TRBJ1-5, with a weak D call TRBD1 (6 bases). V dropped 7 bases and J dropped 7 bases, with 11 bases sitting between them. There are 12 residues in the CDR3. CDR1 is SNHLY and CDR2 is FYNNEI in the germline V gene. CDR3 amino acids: CASTTGSQPQHF. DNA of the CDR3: TGTGCCAGCACGACAGGTAGCCAGCCCCAGCATTTT.